The entry below gives a single TCR beta chain sequence along with its context. Its target is unknown. Individual cDNA molecules in this library carried unique molecular identifiers. One entry per CDR3 protein, called by TCRdb with MiXCR from the RACE reads. The repertoire holds 70,000 to 85,000 distinct CDR3 sequences, with approximately 8.6% as singletons. The time point here: healthy volunteer bleed at 6 weeks. Total RNA came from unfractionated whole blood. J lost 3 bases, V lost 4 bases, and 8 bases had no gene match. CDR1 and CDR2 (germline): SGHRS, YFSETQ. The CDR3 sequence is 15 residues long. The entry originates in a study of human T cells and chemical hapten exposure. Study summary: TCR yields per sample varied mostly from small pooled library volume differences. Study findings and constraints: Sensitizing to DPC left TCRs with a frequency above 1 in 1000 unaltered.

Source material: whole blood. The rearrangement joins TRBV5-1 to TRBJ1-1; 8 bases agree with TRBD1. The origin of this receptor is a male donor in good health. Some clones in this sample may be carry-over from other donors' samples. This CDR3 is CASSPHGQGDTEAFF. In DNA, the CDR3 is TGCGCCAGCAGCCCACATGGACAGGGTGACACTGAAGCTTTCTTT.